Below are 13 T cell receptor beta chains sequenced from a single sample in a study of T cells in women clearing cervical HPV infection. The method was immunoSEQ multiplex PCR; TCRdb's version includes in-frame clones alone and lacks a portion of them. The data show about 20,000 clones, and the top ten clones hold over 5.5%. The specimen was blood buffy coat. These receptors originate from a woman between 18 and 75 years old with a cervical HPV16 infection that either progressed to CIN3+ or cleared (not recorded which).

In the case of this clone: The CDR3 goes on 3 residues after the read ends, and that part is filled in from the germline J gene. The chain has TRBV19 and TRBJ1-2; D is undetermined. CDR1 and CDR2 from the germline V gene are LNHDA and SQIVND (reference sequence). The CDR3 contains 14 residues. CDR3 DNA, as far as it was read: TGTGCCAGTACTGACGGTGCGGGAGTTAACGAC. It encodes CASTDGAGVND. The CDR3 as a whole reads CASTDGAGVNDYTF.

Points on this clone: The read terminates 3 residues before the CDR3 end, so the remaining end is supplied by the germline J gene. The rearrangement joins TRBV20-1 to TRBJ2-5; weak D call: TRBD1 (6 bases). Trimming took 0 bases from V and 5 from J, leaving 16 bases between them. Looked up from germline, CDR1 is DFQATT and CDR2 is SNEGSKA (reference sequence). The CDR3 consists of 15 residues. The CDR3 reads CSARDITGPTETQYF. Incomplete CDR3 DNA: TGCAGTGCTAGAGATATCACAGGGCCTACGGAGACC.

On this clone itself: The sequence runs out 3 residues before the end of the CDR3; the remainder is reconstructed from the germline J gene. The chain is built from TRBV7-9 and TRBJ1-4; possibly TRBD1 for D (5 bases). Trimming shortened V by 5 bases and J by 8 bases, and 18 bases separated the two germline ends. There are 15 residues in the CDR3. CDR1 is SEHNR and CDR2 is FQNEAQ in the germline V gene (reference sequence). CDR3 residues: CASSSFGQGKEKLFF. CDR3 bases read: TGTGCCAGCAGCAGTTTTGGGCAGGGAAAGGAAAAA.

In regard to this clone: The read finishes 3 residues shy of the CDR3 end, and the germline J gene is used to complete it. V usage is TRBV7-3 and J usage is TRBJ1-1; D is undetermined. The CDR3 is made up of 21 amino acids. Germline V gives CDR1 SGHTA, CDR2 FQGTGA. The CDR3 here is CASSLTGIGLAGESSKNIAFF. Incomplete CDR3 DNA: TGTGCCAGCAGCTTAACGGGGATCGGACTAGCGGGAGAGTCCTCCAAAAACATT. The full variable domain, its missing parts supplied by reference TRBV7-3 and TRBJ1-1, is GAGVSQTPSNKVTEKGKYVELRCDPISGHTALYWYRQSLGQGPEFLIYFQGTGAADDSGLPNDRFFAVRPEGSVSTLKIQRTERGDSAVYLCASSLTGIGLAGESSKNIAFFGQGTRLTVV.

As to this clone: The read is 3 residues too short to cover the CDR3 end, so that end is filled in from the germline J gene. This sequence joins TRBV18 and TRBJ1-2; 9 bases are a match to TRBD1. CDR1 KGHSH and CDR2 LQKENI come from the germline V gene. The CDR3 runs 15 residues. The DNA read from the CDR3 is TGTGCCAGCTCACCGCGGTGGGACAGGGCCCACGAC. As protein: CASSPRWDRAHD. The full CDR3 sequence reads CASSPRWDRAHDYTF.

Concerning this clone itself: The read terminates 3 residues before the CDR3 end, so the remaining end is supplied by the germline J gene. Other DNA sequences in the same sample also yield this CDR3. This chain connects TRBV4-2 to TRBJ1-3, with TRBD1 identical over 7 bases. Trimming cost V 0 bases and J 4 bases; bases outside gene matches: 9. There are 17 residues in the CDR3. Germline assignment: CDR1 LGHNA and CDR2 YNFKEQ. CDR3 residues: CASSQERTGHLGNTIYF. CDR3 DNA (partial): TGTGCCAGCAGCCAAGAACGGACAGGCCACCTCGGAAACACC.

As to this clone: Sequencing ends 3 residues short of the CDR3 end; the germline J gene provides the rest. The chain carries TRBV19 and TRBJ1-1; tentatively, D is TRBD1 (5 bases). The CDR3 has 11 amino acids. Germline V gene data show CDR1 as LNHDA and CDR2 as SQIVND (reference sequence). V lost 6 bases and J 7 bases, leaving 9 bases between the germline ends. The DNA read from the CDR3 is TGTGCCAGTAGCCGGGGGGATGAA. Translating it yields CASSRGDE. The complete CDR3 sequence is CASSRGDEAFF.

As for this clone: The read gets to within 3 residues of the CDR3 end, and the germline J gene fills in the rest. The J gene is TRBJ2-5, the V gene TRBV13, with D perhaps matching TRBD1 (6 bases). The CDR3 is 13 residues long. V was shortened by 7 bases and J by 4 bases, with 13 bases between the two germline ends. Per germline, CDR1 PRHDT and CDR2 FYEKMQ (reference sequence). The part of the CDR3 DNA that was read is TGTGCCAGCAACCAACAGGGAGCAGAGACC. Its protein is CASNQQGAET. The entire CDR3 protein reads CASNQQGAETQYF.

For this clone: The missing CDR3 end, 3 residues past where the read stops, is filled in from the germline J gene. This chain links TRBV29-1 with TRBJ2-3, with D hard to call. CDR3 length: 11 amino acids. Between the trimmed V and J ends, which lost 6 bases and 3 bases, there was a span of 7 bases. The germline gives CDR1 SQVTM, CDR2 ANQGSEA. The covered CDR3 bases are TGCAGCGTCAGGCTGACAGATACG. It codes for CSVRLTDT. The whole CDR3 region reads CSVRLTDTQYF.

Concerning this clone itself: The read ends 3 residues before the CDR3 terminus; that terminus is restored from the germline J gene. This rearrangement joins TRBV19 to TRBJ2-3, with 8 bases lining up with TRBD2. J gave up 3 bases and V 5 bases, and 7 bases lay outside the gene matches. Germline V CDR1 and CDR2: LNHDA, SQIVND (reference sequence). The length of the CDR3 is 15 residues. The CDR3 sequence is CASSPGGVLTDTQYF. The CDR3 DNA, read in part, is TGTGCCAGTAGTCCGGGGGGGGTATTGACAGATACG.

Concerning this clone itself: Read sequence stops 3 residues before the CDR3 end, and the germline J gene provides the missing end. The V and J genes are TRBV19 and TRBJ1-2, with D perhaps TRBD1 (5 bases). This CDR3 region has 19 residues. Germline lookup yields CDR1 LNHDA and CDR2 SQIVND (reference sequence). The CDR3 spells CASRMGGSGSLSSYNDYTF. The CDR3 DNA, read in part, is TGTGCCAGTAGAATGGGGGGTAGCGGGAGTCTGAGCTCCTACAATGAC.

Details on this clone: With the read ending 3 residues before the CDR3 end, the germline J gene is used to fill in that end. The chain carries TRBV10-1 and TRBJ2-7; the match to TRBD1 covers 8 bases. CDR1 and CDR2 (germline): WNHNN, SYGVQD (reference sequence). The CDR3 sequence is 17 residues long. V lost 4 bases, J lost 5 bases, and 16 bases stayed unmatched. The DNA read from the CDR3 is TGCGCCAGCAGTGCTGAATCGCAAGGACAGGGCCGCAACGAG. It translates to CASSAESQGQGRNE. The full CDR3 sequence reads CASSAESQGQGRNEQYF.

Details on this clone: Read sequence stops 3 residues before the CDR3 end, and the germline J gene provides the missing end. The chain combines TRBV20-1 with TRBJ1-5; D perhaps matches TRBD1 (6 bases). The CDR3 is 13 amino acids. The germline CDR1 and CDR2 sequences are DFQATT and SNEGSKA (reference sequence). V was shortened by 4 bases and J by 3 bases, with 10 bases between the two germline ends. CDR3 protein: CSATPGANQPQHF. CDR3 DNA (partial): TGCAGTGCTACCCCAGGGGCCAATCAGCCC.